This TCR delta chain was documented in a study of γδ T cells in repeated Plasmodium falciparum infection (dated by TCRdb to about 2021). About the investigation overall: Malian children exposed to intense seasonal malaria transmission were enrolled in the natural-infection arm and compared with Australian children matched for age and gender. Four controlled human malaria infections were administered to roughly five malaria-naive U.S. adults over approximately 580 days by bites from P. falciparum NF54-infected Anopheles stephensi mosquitoes. Samples were collected from controlled-infection subjects at baseline, immediately before selected infections, and 21 days after each infection. The gammadelta TCR repertoires from Mali were analysed in two ways: cross-sectionally during periods with no transmission, and longitudinally across episodes of acute febrile malaria. The study examined how repeated Plasmodium falciparum infection shapes the human gammadelta T cell repertoire, using natural infection in Mali and controlled human malaria infection.

For bulk TCR repertoire analysis, Vgamma9/Vdelta2+ and Vdelta2-negative gammadelta T cell populations were isolated by flow sorting from peripheral blood mononuclear cells. CDR1 and CDR2, per the germline V gene (reference sequence), are TVYSNPD and GDNSRS. Trimming accounts for 4 bases at V and 4 bases at J, while the number of junction bases matched to no gene is 23. Counted from cysteine to phenylalanine, this CDR3 has 19 amino acids. Only CDR3 DNA remains: 57 bases, in frame from the first base. Remarks on this clone: Its antigen is currently not known. A far larger clone differs by one base, so this is likely a read error. This sample also contains other DNA sequences that code for the same CDR3.

Libraries were built with multiplex PCR. Sequencing used an Illumina MiSeq. Every sorted gammadelta T cell sample had both its TCR gamma (TRG) and TCR delta (TRD) chains sequenced. Per the authors' processing: Repertoire analyses included clonotype tree plots, accumulated frequency of the top 20 clonotypes, diversity index (DI) and D75 metrics. TCRdb reran clone calling on the public reads with CATT; rows sharing one DNA sequence were then combined. It is TCRdb's table, rather than the study itself, that gives the V and J calls and clone size. In all, the sample holds around 46,000 delta-chain clones, and around 1.6% of those were seen once. The ten biggest clones cover about 9.1% of the sample. General study outcomes and caveats: In Vdelta2-negative, largely Vdelta1+, gammadelta TCR repertoires, repeated controlled infections appeared to drive waves of new clonotype selection. Analysis of inter-individual variability in gammadelta T cell responses was limited by the small size of the controlled-infection cohort. Generalizability was limited because the Malian cohort was drawn from a small rural village of predominantly one ethnic group. Compared with Australian children, Malian children appeared to have Vdelta2-negative gammadelta TCR repertoires that were more clonally expanded, less diverse and less shared. Vgamma9/Vdelta2+ TCR repertoires kept a highly stable polyclonal repertoire across time and infection, and many TCRgamma sequences overlapped between individuals.

The receptor comes from a pool of human donors (malaria-infected and uninfected, not separated). The sequenced sample consisted of gamma-delta T cells from blood. The rearranged segments are TRDV3 and TRDJ2, and TRDD3 matches 8 of the central bases. TCRdb offers no J gene call, so here the DNA was matched to germline to obtain one. This receptor carries the CDR3 CASPEPTTQYWGSTAQLFF. Here is the DNA: TGTGCCTCCCCCGAGCCGACTACCCAATACTGGGGGTCGACAGCACAACTCTTCTTT. Outside the CDR3, residues come from the reference TRDV3 and TRDJ2 proteins, so the full variable domain is: CDKVTQSSPDQTVASGSEVVLLCTYDTVYSNPDLFWYRIRPDYSFQFVFYGDNSRSEGADFTQGRFSVKHILTQKAFHLVISPVRTEDSATYYCASPEPTTQYWGSTAQLFFGKGTQLIVEP.